Given below is one T cell receptor beta chain in context. The antigen remains undetermined. This record comes from a study of OX40 agonist ivuxolimab in advanced cancers. Study in general: Head and neck, renal cell, melanoma or hepatocellular carcinoma were the cancers that dose-escalation patients had.

Germline V gene lookup returns CDR1 MDHEN and CDR2 SYDVKM. V lost 2 bases, J lost 8 bases, and 12 bases stayed unmatched. The length of the CDR3 is 17 residues. Method: immunoSEQ multiplex PCR; TCRdb's copy keeps in-frame clones and lacks some. Here the sample spans 60,000 to 85,000 clones, more than 75% being singletons. Findings and caveats of the study: CD4+ and CD8+ T cells in blood underwent clonal expansion by week 6 at 0.1 to 3.0 mg/kg. On average, CD8+ T cells had more expanded clones than CD4+.

The receptor was derived from an adult with an advanced solid tumor such as melanoma, head and neck, liver or kidney cancer. The starting material was CD4+ or CD8+ T cells sorted from blood, obtained in a trial of the OX40 agonist ivuxolimab. This chain links TRBV28 with TRBJ1-3, with 10 bases matching TRBD1. Here the CDR3 reads CASSLIGVTGGEDTIYF. CDR3 nucleotides: TGTGCCAGCAGTTTAATTGGGGTGACAGGGGGCGAGGACACCATATATTTT.